This T cell receptor (beta chain) comes out of a study of shared clonotypes between healthy human individuals. Splitting the CD4+ cells yielded a CD45RA+ naive subset and a CD45RA-negative memory subset. V lost 1 base, J lost 1 base, and 5 bases lay in between. The germline CDR1 and CDR2 sequences are SGHAT and FQNNGV. The CDR3 sequence is 14 residues long. Profiling relied on immunoSEQ multiplex PCR, and the TCRdb table lists in-frame clones only, not all of them. This table holds about 510,000 clones, 90% to 96% found once. The clonotype comes from a woman in her twenties or thirties in good health. The rearrangement uses TRBV11-2 and TRBJ1-3; D gene unclear. The sample consisted of naive CD4+ T cells sorted from blood. As to subset: CD45RA+ positively selected. The CDR3 region has the DNA TGTGCCAGCAGCTTAGGGAGTTCTGGAAACACCATATATTTT. Its translation is CASSLGSSGNTIYF.